These 10 T cell receptor beta chains were all obtained from the same sample, sequenced in a study of CD8+CD57+ T cells in acquired aplastic anemia. Flow cytometry had shown expanded CD8+CD57+ cells in the patients chosen for sequencing. TCR beta VDJ and CDR3 were profiled, and genomic DNA was the template. A single record per CDR3 protein comes from TCRdb applying MiXCR to the reads. The sample comprises hundreds of thousands of distinct CDR3 sequences, around 30% of which are singletons, and 0.7% to 1% rests with the top ten. Sequenced material: sorted CD4+, CD8+, or CD8+CD57+ T cells (not recorded which) from PBMCs. The origin of the receptors is a human donor with aplastic anemia.

CDR3 nucleotide sequence: TGTGCCTGCCCCATGACTAGGGTCCACGAGCAGTACTTC. As protein: CACPMTRVHEQYF. The chain combines TRBV30 with TRBJ2-7, with D maybe TRBD2 (6 bases). CDR3 length: 13 residues. Germline V gene lookup returns CDR1 GTSNPN and CDR2 SVGIG (reference sequence). The V end was cut by 6 bases, the J end by 5 bases, with 17 bases between.

This clonotype has ten or more counts. The chain carries TRBV7-3 and TRBJ1-6; D not resolved. V shed 2 bases and J shed 10 bases, with 12 bases lying between them. CDR1 is SGHTA, CDR2 FQGTGA, per germline. The CDR3 is 14 residues long. CDR3 DNA: TGTGCCAGCAGCTTATTAGGGTCGGGGTCACCCCTCCACTTT. This encodes CASSLLGSGSPLHF.

The CDR3 protein is CSARVASGGPPSSYNEQFF. CDR3 nucleotides: TGCAGTGCTAGAGTGGCTAGCGGGGGACCACCGAGCTCCTACAATGAGCAGTTCTTC. The genes are TRBV20-1 and TRBJ2-1; TRBD2 agrees at 10 bases. The junction had 12 bases not matched to a gene; V was cut back by 1 base and J by 0 bases. Per the germline V gene, CDR1 is DFQATT and CDR2 is SNEGSKA (reference sequence). The CDR3 loop spans 19 amino acids.

The chain combines TRBV2 with TRBJ1-1; 7 bases align to TRBD1. V lost 6 bases, J lost 7 bases, and 8 bases stayed unmatched. Per germline, CDR1 SNHLY and CDR2 FYNNEI. The CDR3 is 13 residues long. The CDR3 protein is CASSRGGADEAFF. CDR3 DNA: TGTGCCAGCAGCCGAGGGGGCGCGGATGAAGCTTTCTTT.

The chain joins TRBV5-4 to TRBJ2-3; D is possibly TRBD2 (6 bases). The CDR3 runs 14 residues. With 2 bases removed from V and 2 bases from J, the gap between germline ends came to 9 bases. Germline CDR1 is SGHNT and CDR2 is YYREEE (reference sequence). The CDR3 spells CASSLSGVTDTQYF. The CDR3 nucleotides read TGTGCCAGCAGCTTATCGGGGGTCACAGATACGCAGTATTTT.

V usage is TRBV6-1 and J usage is TRBJ2-1, with 8 nucleotides matching TRBD1. The CDR3 covers 15 residues. Germline V lookup: CDR1 MNHNS, CDR2 SASEGT. With 8 bases clipped from V and 9 bases from J, the junction kept 15 bases outside the gene matches. The CDR3 DNA reads TGTGCCAGCGGGATGACCCCCGGGACAGGAAGTGAGCAGTTCTTC. Its translation is CASGMTPGTGSEQFF.

This clonotype was counted a few times. The V and J genes are TRBV9 and TRBJ1-2; D is perhaps TRBD1 (5 bases). V was pared by 7 bases and J by 4 bases, with 11 bases between. The germline V gene encodes CDR1 SGDLS and CDR2 YYNGEE. This CDR3 has 12 residues. The CDR3 bases are TGTGCCAGCGGGGGTACAGTCTATGGCTACACCTTC. It translates to CASGGTVYGYTF.

This clonotype was found many times. The chain has TRBV10-3 and TRBJ2-1, with TRBD2 matching 7 bases. The CDR3 runs 15 residues. CDR1 is ENHRY and CDR2 is SYGVKD in the germline V gene. The junction had 14 bases not matched to a gene; V was cut back by 10 bases and J by 5 bases. The CDR3 nucleotides are TGTGCCACCCAACAGCCGGGAGGCAACAACAATGAGCAGTTCTTC. It translates to CATQQPGGNNNEQFF.

J is TRBJ1-1 and V is TRBV30; D remains ambiguous. This CDR3 has 13 residues. V was pared by 2 bases and J by 0 bases, with 7 bases between. The germline gives CDR1 GTSNPN, CDR2 SVGIG (reference sequence). The CDR3 sequence is CAWSWGMNTEAFF. For the CDR3, the DNA is TGTGCCTGGAGTTGGGGAATGAACACTGAAGCTTTCTTT.

The rearrangement uses TRBV10-3 and TRBJ2-5, with D unclear. Germline lookup yields CDR1 ENHRY and CDR2 SYGVKD. Between the trimmed V and J ends, which lost 10 bases and 0 bases, there was a span of 12 bases. There are 13 residues in the CDR3. The CDR3 sequence is CASSPRDQETQYF. DNA for the CDR3: TGTGCCAGCTCACCCCGGGACCAAGAGACCCAGTACTTC.